The clone carrying this TCR beta chain came up a few times. The sample's time point: 2015-2016 season, pre-vaccination. These data belong to a study of follicular helper T cells after annual influenza vaccination. Profiled with immunoSEQ multiplex PCR; TCRdb holds only in-frame clones, not every one. The top ten clones hold roughly 1.4% of a sample with about 9,200 clones, about 84% of them seen once. Germline V gene data show CDR1 as MDHEN and CDR2 as SYDVKM. This CDR3 has 15 residues. Trimming took 5 bases from V and 2 from J, leaving 15 bases between them. The material was CXCR5+ CD38- circulating T follicular helper cells from blood, obtained on the day of influenza vaccination. The subset was: circulating Tfh, non-naive CD4+CXCR5+PD-1+ (ICOS+CD38+ or ICOS-CD38-). The sequence was obtained from an adult who received the influenza vaccine. This chain joins TRBV28 and TRBJ1-2; TRBD1 might be the D (6 bases). This chain's CDR3 is CASSAGGTRNYGYTF. The CDR3 nucleotides read TGTGCCAGCAGTGCCGGGGGCACTCGAAACTATGGCTACACCTTC.